Each of the 2 T cell receptor beta chains below was sequenced from the same sample in a study of shared clonotypes between healthy human individuals. The assay was immunoSEQ multiplex PCR, and TCRdb's table has in-frame clones only and misses some. Found here are around 700,000 clones, about three quarters of them singletons; the top ten hold approximately 1.8%. Sequences were obtained from memory CD4+ T cells sorted from blood. Documented subset: CD45RA-negative fraction. The receptors here all came from a woman under 40 in good health.

The chain carries TRBV18 and TRBJ2-3, with D possibly matching TRBD1 (5 bases). Germline V CDR1 and CDR2: KGHSH, LQKENI. Trimming took 6 bases from V and 4 from J, leaving 8 bases between them. The CDR3 extends over 12 amino acids. The CDR3 bases are TGTGCCAGCTCCATGGGGCCAGATACGCAGTATTTT. Its protein product is CASSMGPDTQYF.

A single count supports this clone. V gene TRBV14 combines with J gene TRBJ1-1; D may be TRBD1 (5 bases). Trimming pared 4 bases from V and 1 base from J, leaving 10 bases between. The CDR3 consists of 14 residues. Germline CDR1 SGHDN, CDR2 FVKESK. CDR3 loop: CASSRGWRNTEAFF. CDR3 DNA sequence: TGTGCCAGCAGCCGGGGGTGGAGGAACACTGAAGCTTTCTTT.